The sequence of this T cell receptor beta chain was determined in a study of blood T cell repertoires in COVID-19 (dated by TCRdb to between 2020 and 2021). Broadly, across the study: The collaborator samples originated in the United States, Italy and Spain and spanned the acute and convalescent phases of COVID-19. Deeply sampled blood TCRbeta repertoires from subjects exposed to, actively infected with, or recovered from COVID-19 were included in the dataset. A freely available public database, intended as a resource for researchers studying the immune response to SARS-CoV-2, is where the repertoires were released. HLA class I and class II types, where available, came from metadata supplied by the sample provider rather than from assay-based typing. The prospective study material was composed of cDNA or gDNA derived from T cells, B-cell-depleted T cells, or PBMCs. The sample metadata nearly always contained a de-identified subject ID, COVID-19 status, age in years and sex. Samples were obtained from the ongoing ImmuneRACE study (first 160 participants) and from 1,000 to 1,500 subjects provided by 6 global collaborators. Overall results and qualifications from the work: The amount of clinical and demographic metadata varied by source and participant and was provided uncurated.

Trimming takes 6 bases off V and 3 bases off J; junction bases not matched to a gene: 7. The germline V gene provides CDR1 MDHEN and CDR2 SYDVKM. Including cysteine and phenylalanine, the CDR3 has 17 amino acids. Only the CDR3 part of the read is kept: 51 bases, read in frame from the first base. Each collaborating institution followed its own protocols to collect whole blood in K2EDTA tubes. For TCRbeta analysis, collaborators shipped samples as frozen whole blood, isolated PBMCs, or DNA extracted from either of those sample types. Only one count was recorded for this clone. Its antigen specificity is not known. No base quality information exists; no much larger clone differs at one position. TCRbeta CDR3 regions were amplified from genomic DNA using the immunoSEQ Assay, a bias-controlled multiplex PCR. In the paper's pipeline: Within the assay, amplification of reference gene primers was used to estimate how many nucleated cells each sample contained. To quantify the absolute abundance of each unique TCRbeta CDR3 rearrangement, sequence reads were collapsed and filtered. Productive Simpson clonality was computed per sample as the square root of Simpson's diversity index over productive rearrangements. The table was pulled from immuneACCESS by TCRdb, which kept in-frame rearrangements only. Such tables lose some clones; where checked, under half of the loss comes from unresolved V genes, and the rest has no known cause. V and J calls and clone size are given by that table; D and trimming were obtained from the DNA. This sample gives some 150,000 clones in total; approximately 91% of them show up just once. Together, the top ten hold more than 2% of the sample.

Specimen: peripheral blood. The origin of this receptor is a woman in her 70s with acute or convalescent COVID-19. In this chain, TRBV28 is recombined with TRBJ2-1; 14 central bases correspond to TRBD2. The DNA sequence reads TGTGCCAGCAGACCTCCGGGACTAGCGGGGGACTACAATGAGCAGTTCTTC. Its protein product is CASRPPGLAGDYNEQFF.